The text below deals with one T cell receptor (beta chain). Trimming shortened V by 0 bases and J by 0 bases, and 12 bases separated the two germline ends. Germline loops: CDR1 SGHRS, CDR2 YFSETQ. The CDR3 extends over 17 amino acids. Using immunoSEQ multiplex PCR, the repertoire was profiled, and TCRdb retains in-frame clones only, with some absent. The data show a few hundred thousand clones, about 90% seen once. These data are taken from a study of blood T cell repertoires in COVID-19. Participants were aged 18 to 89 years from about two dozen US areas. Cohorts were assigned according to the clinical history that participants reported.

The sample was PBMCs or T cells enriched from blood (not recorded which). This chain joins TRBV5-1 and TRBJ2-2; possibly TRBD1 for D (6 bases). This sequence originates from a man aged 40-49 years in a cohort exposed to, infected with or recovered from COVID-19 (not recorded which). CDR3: CASSLDGQRANTGELFF. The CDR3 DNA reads TGCGCCAGCAGCTTGGACGGACAGCGCGCGAACACCGGGGAGCTGTTTTTT.